These 20 T cell receptor beta chains came from one sample sequenced in a study of post-analysis software for immune sequencing data. Study-level results: TRBV5-6, TRBV5-1 and TRBV20-1 belonged to a set of about 5 TRBV segments that were more frequent in patients than controls.

Carried by the TCR beta cDNA libraries were unique molecular identifiers. MiXCR, applied by TCRdb to the PCR reads, yields one record per CDR3 protein. The sample records approximately 730,000 distinct CDR3 sequences, about 43% being singletons. These receptors' antigens are unknown. The sample consisted of blood. The receptors come from a girl under 18 with multiple sclerosis.

This chain connects TRBV9 to TRBJ2-7; 7 bases fit TRBD2. The end of the DNA is better explained by TRBJ2-5, so the J call may be wrong. The CDR3 consists of 16 residues. Germline V gene lookup returns CDR1 SGDLS and CDR2 YYNGEE. Written as DNA, the CDR3 is TGTGCCAGCAGCCCTCACGGAGGGAGGGGAGGAGAGACCCAGTACTTC. It encodes CASSPHGGRGGETQYF.

In its sample, this clonotype was seen a few times. V gene TRBV15 combines with J gene TRBJ2-7; TRBD2 matches 12 bases. Looked up from germline, CDR1 is LNHNV and CDR2 is YYDKDF (reference sequence). The CDR3 runs 15 residues. J was trimmed by 5 bases and V by 5 bases; bases with no gene match: 7. The CDR3 region has the DNA TGTGCCACCAGCCGACTAGCGGGAGCGTCCCACGAGCAGTACTTC. This encodes CATSRLAGASHEQYF.

This clonotype was counted between two and nine times. The genes are TRBV20-1 and TRBJ2-1; D ambiguous. The germline CDR1 and CDR2 sequences are DFQATT and SNEGSKA (reference sequence). This CDR3 comprises 13 residues. V was trimmed by 2 bases and J by 9 bases, leaving 14 bases between them. The CDR3 reads CSARPRLRTEQFF. In DNA form, the CDR3 reads TGCAGTGCTAGACCTAGACTTCGCACTGAGCAGTTCTTC.

This clonotype has only a few counts. The chain employs TRBV6-2 or TRBV6-3 and TRBJ2-7, with 7 bases identical to TRBD1. Germline lookup yields CDR1 MNHEY and CDR2 SVGEGT. V lost 8 bases and J lost 0; bases outside the gene matches: 16. The CDR3 contains 17 residues. CDR3 residues: CASPPAPGQALSYEQYF. CDR3 sequence (DNA): TGTGCCAGCCCTCCGGCCCCCGGACAGGCGCTCTCCTACGAGCAGTACTTC.

The gene calls are TRBV25-1 and TRBJ2-3; D is perhaps TRBD1 (7 bases). V shed 10 bases and J shed 2 bases, with 16 bases lying between them. There are 14 residues in the CDR3. CDR1 MGHDK and CDR2 SYGVNS come from the germline V gene. The DNA of the CDR3 is TGTGCCACCTCGAAGGAGGGGGCCACAGATACGCAGTATTTT. Amino acid sequence: CATSKEGATDTQYF.

This clonotype has only a few counts. The chain employs TRBV12-3 or TRBV12-4 and TRBJ2-7; TRBD2 matches at 15 bases. The CDR3 has 17 amino acids. Trimming took 3 bases from V and 3 from J; bases not matched to a gene: 6. The DNA of the CDR3 is TGTGCCAGCAGTTTGCGGACTAGCGGGAGGGAAGTCTACGAGCAGTACTTC. It is translated as CASSLRTSGREVYEQYF.

This clonotype was detected a few times. The CDR3 DNA reads TGCAGCGTTGAAGAAACCGGCGACTCCTACAATGAGCAGTTCTTC. Amino acids: CSVEETGDSYNEQFF. This sequence joins TRBV29-1 and TRBJ2-1; D remains unclear. Germline values: CDR1 SQVTM, CDR2 ANQGSEA. V was shortened by 0 bases and J by 0 bases, with 9 bases between the two germline ends. CDR3 length: 15 residues.

The rearrangement uses TRBV7-9 and TRBJ2-7; D is unclear. V was clipped by 6 bases and J by 5 bases, with 11 bases between them. The CDR3 loop spans 12 amino acids. Germline V gene sequence: CDR1 SEHNR, CDR2 FQNEAQ (reference sequence). The CDR3 DNA follows: TGTGCCAGCAGTCAGGATAAAAACGAGCAGTACTTC. It specifies CASSQDKNEQYF. The variable domain in full, completed from reference TRBV7-9 and TRBJ2-7, reads DTGVSQNPRHKITKRGQNVTFRCDPISEHNRLYWYRQTLGQGPEFLTYFQNEAQLEKSRLLSDRFSAERPKGSFSTLEIQRTEQGDSAMYLCASSQDKNEQYFGPGTRLTVT.

CDR3 nucleotides: TGTGCCAGCTCACCACAGAGACAGGGGAGCCACGAGCAGTACTTC. Translating it yields CASSPQRQGSHEQYF. The rearrangement joins TRBV18 to TRBJ2-7; 8 nucleotides agree with TRBD1. The CDR3 runs to 15 residues. The germline V gene has CDR1 KGHSH and CDR2 LQKENI. The V gene end was trimmed by 1 base and the J gene end by 5 bases; junction bases not matched to a gene: 7. The complete variable domain, with remaining parts taken from reference TRBV18 and TRBJ2-7, reads NAGVMQNPRHLVRRRGQEARLRCSPMKGHSHVYWYRQLPEEGLKFMVYLQKENIIDESGMPKERFSAEFPKEGPSILRIQQVVRGDSAAYFCASSPQRQGSHEQYFGPGTRLTVT.

This clonotype was picked up one time. The rearrangement joins TRBV11-3 to TRBJ2-1; D unclear. The CDR3 extends over 16 amino acids. Germline CDR1 reads SGHNT; CDR2 reads YENEEA. Deletions cut 0 bases from V and 0 bases from J, with 9 bases between. CDR3: CASSLDITDSYNEQFF. The CDR3 nucleotides read TGTGCCAGCAGCTTAGATATAACAGACTCCTACAATGAGCAGTTCTTC. Drawing the rest from reference TRBV11-3 and TRBJ2-1, the complete variable domain is EAGVVQSPRYKIIEKKQPVAFWCNPISGHNTLYWYLQNLGQGPELLIRYENEEAVDDSQLPKDRFSAERLKGVDSTLKIQPAELGDSAVYLCASSLDITDSYNEQFFGPGTRLTVL.

The chain joins TRBV29-1 to TRBJ2-7, with 8 bases aligning to TRBD2. This CDR3 comprises 16 residues. Germline-derived CDR1 and CDR2 are SQVTM and ANQGSEA. After removal of 2 bases from V and 5 bases from J, the junction contained 14 bases not matched to a gene. The CDR3 loop reads CSVESGDRTSIHEQYF. CDR3 sequence (DNA): TGCAGCGTTGAATCTGGAGATAGGACTAGCATACACGAGCAGTACTTC.

This sequence joins TRBV7-6 and TRBJ2-7; D not resolved. This CDR3 is built from 14 residues. V dropped 1 base and J dropped 1 base, with 8 bases sitting between them. Per germline, CDR1 SGHVS and CDR2 FNYEAQ. The CDR3 DNA reads TGTGCCAGCAGCTTAGGTCCAGCTTCCTACGAGCAGTACTTC. Protein: CASSLGPASYEQYF.

This rearrangement joins TRBV6-2 or TRBV6-3 to TRBJ2-1, with D possibly being TRBD1 (6 bases). The CDR3 is made up of 14 amino acids. Trimming left V 4 bases short and J 8 bases short, with 15 bases between. Looked up from germline, CDR1 is MNHEY and CDR2 is SVGEGT. For the CDR3, the DNA is TGTGCCAGCAGTTGGGGGCCTGGGGTGGATGAGCAGTTCTTC. Its translation is CASSWGPGVDEQFF.

The chain employs TRBV12-3 or TRBV12-4 and TRBJ2-7; D is unclear. Trimming removed 3 bases at V and 0 bases at J, with 9 bases between. This CDR3 is built from 14 residues. The CDR3 DNA sequence: TGTGCCAGCAGTTTTGGACGCAACTCCTACGAGCAGTACTTC. The encoded protein is CASSFGRNSYEQYF.

This clonotype was seen a few times. This sequence joins TRBV20-1 and TRBJ2-5; D is unresolved. The DNA end is a closer match to TRBJ2-1, so the J assignment may be wrong. Germline lookup yields CDR1 DFQATT and CDR2 SNEGSKA (reference sequence). There are 12 residues in the CDR3. In DNA form, the CDR3 reads TGCAGTGCTAGGGGGATCCAAGAGACCCAGTTCTTC. As protein: CSARGIQETQFF.

This clonotype was seen only a few times. The chain employs TRBV29-1 and TRBJ2-3; 9 bases are shared with TRBD1. The CDR3 runs to 16 residues. Trimming at V came to 6 bases and at J to 3 bases, leaving 13 bases not matched to a gene. Germline lookup yields CDR1 SQVTM and CDR2 ANQGSEA. The CDR3: CSVRGRQGEVTDTQYF. CDR3 coding DNA: TGCAGCGTGAGGGGTAGACAGGGGGAAGTGACAGATACGCAGTATTTT.

The chain combines TRBV12-3 or TRBV12-4 with TRBJ2-1; 15 nucleotides line up with TRBD2. J was trimmed by 9 bases and V by 2 bases; bases with no gene match: 5. This CDR3 has 16 residues. In nucleotides, the CDR3 is TGTGCCAGCAGTTTACCTGGACTAGCGGGAGGGACTGAGCAGTTCTTC. Translating it yields CASSLPGLAGGTEQFF.

This clonotype has a single count. Since a much larger clone is just one base distant, this may be a read error. The genes are TRBV6-1 and TRBJ2-7, with D unclear. Germline CDR1 MNHNS, CDR2 SASEGT. The V end lost 6 bases, the J end lost 2 bases, and 5 bases lay between the germline ends. This CDR3 region has 11 residues. Written as DNA, the CDR3 is TGTGCCAGCAGGGAACCCTACGAGCAGTACTTC. Translated, it gives CASREPYEQYF.

The V gene is TRBV6-1, the J gene TRBJ2-4, with no clear D. The DNA end is a closer match to TRBJ2-7, so the J assignment may be wrong. CDR3 length: 15 residues. Germline V gives CDR1 MNHNS, CDR2 SASEGT. The CDR3 here is CASSGGLIINYEQYF. The CDR3 DNA follows: TGTGCCAGCAGTGGGGGATTAATCATTAACTACGAGCAGTACTTC.

The V call is TRBV7-3, the J call TRBJ2-3; tentatively, D is TRBD1 or TRBD2 (5 bases each). The CDR3 runs 13 residues. Trimming removed 4 bases at V and 6 bases at J, with 11 bases between. Germline V gene sequence: CDR1 SGHTA, CDR2 FQGTGA. The CDR3 sequence: CASSSGPLDTQYF. Written as DNA, the CDR3 is TGTGCCAGCAGCTCGGGACCCTTGGATACGCAGTATTTT.